This T cell receptor beta chain was sequenced in a study of OX40 agonist ivuxolimab in advanced cancers. About the study as a whole: Ivuxolimab, which targeted the costimulatory receptor OX40 (CD134), was an agonistic, fully human IgG2 monoclonal antibody. Peripheral TCRbeta sequencing aimed to test whether ivuxolimab altered TCR sequence diversity and caused clonal T-cell expansion. The paper covers the monotherapy dose-escalation part of the phase I ivuxolimab trial, which included N ≈ 50 patients. Of the 50 to 55 patients in dose escalation, about 20 had hepatocellular carcinoma, approximately 15 had melanoma, 9 had renal cell carcinoma and 9 had head and neck cancer. In the dose-escalation cohort, nearly 85% of patients were male, and the mean age was approximately 60 years with a range of about 23 to 79. Intravenous ivuxolimab was administered to patients every 2 weeks at six dose levels: 0.01, 0.1, 0.3, 1.5, 3 and 10 mg/kg. Partial responses occurred in three dose-escalation patients, of whom one had hepatocellular carcinoma and two had cutaneous melanoma. Prior anti-PD-1, anti-PD-L1 or anti-CTLA-4 therapy was permitted, and 30% to 45% of dose-escalation patients had received checkpoint inhibitors. Overall study outcomes, separate from this receptor: Antigen specificity was not determined for the clonally expanded peripheral T cells. After ivuxolimab, more expanded clones were found on average in CD8+ T cells than in CD4+ T cells. Low levels of normalized T-cell clonal expansion were also seen in some nonresponding patients. In partial responders in the 0.1-3.0 mg/kg groups, normalized peripheral clonal expansion was found to be among the lowest, especially among CD8+ T cells. At doses of 0.1 to 3.0 mg/kg, clonal expansion of both CD4+ and CD8+ blood T cells was observed from baseline to week 6.

Sequences SGHTA (CDR1) and FQGNSA (CDR2) are obtained from the germline V gene. V lost 3 bases and J lost 2 bases, and the count of bases not matched to a germline gene is 7. The CDR3, from cysteine to phenylalanine, totals 17 residues. Solely the CDR3 DNA is kept, with 51 bases framed from the first base. Genomic DNA was extracted from sorted cells for sequencing of the TCRbeta CDR3 region. The immunoSEQ Assay was used to sequence the TCRbeta CDR3 regions. TCRdb re-hosts the immuneACCESS table, in-frame sequences only. Its copies lack some clones; in the studies checked, an unresolved V gene accounts for under half of them, and the cause for the rest is not known. Present in this sample are approximately 56,000 clones, less than 90% of which were seen just once. The ten largest make up more than 13% of the sample. The trial excluded patients who had a history of autoimmune disease or who were on systemic immunosuppression. Peripheral blood for TCR sequencing was collected from all dose cohorts at baseline, on cycle 4 day 1, and on cycle 7 day 1. The samples were taken from a phase I, first-in-human, multicenter, open-label dose-escalation trial of ivuxolimab. The trial enrolled adults with locally advanced or metastatic head and neck squamous cell, hepatocellular, melanoma or renal cell carcinoma. CD4+ and CD8+ T cells were sorted separately from peripheral blood before TCR sequencing.

Of note for this clone: Its recognized antigen is unknown. The record has no base qualities; no much larger clone is one base away.

The receptor's source is an adult with an advanced solid tumor such as melanoma, head and neck, liver or kidney cancer. The chain employs TRBV7-2 and TRBJ2-1; TRBD2 matches 10 bases in the middle. The specimen was CD4+ or CD8+ T cells sorted from blood, collected in a trial of the OX40 agonist ivuxolimab. The CDR3 region: CASSFPIAGGTYNEQFF. The sequenced DNA is TGTGCCAGCAGCTTCCCCATAGCGGGGGGCACCTACAATGAGCAGTTCTTC.